Each of the 9 T cell receptor beta chains below was sequenced from the same sample in a study of cytomegalovirus exposure and HLA in healthy donors. It was with 60 Vbeta and 13 Jbeta primers that the PCR ran. The data were produced by immunoSEQ multiplex PCR, yet TCRdb's version contains in-frame clones alone and is incomplete. The sample contains 150,000 to 200,000 clones, over 75% of which appear only once. The sample taken for sequencing was PBMCs. The receptor source for this set is a human donor in good health.

This sequence joins TRBV4-1 and TRBJ2-7; 9 nucleotides align to TRBD1. The CDR3 covers 15 residues. Looked up from germline, CDR1 is MGHRA and CDR2 is YSYEKL. V shed 1 base and J 4 bases; nucleotides not matched to a gene: 5. CDR3 DNA: TGCGCCAGCAGCCAAGTATCGACAGGGGGGTACGAGCAGTACTTC. It encodes CASSQVSTGGYEQYF.

V and J are TRBV2 and TRBJ2-7, with TRBD2 identical over 8 bases. The CDR3 is made up of 12 amino acids. With 7 bases clipped from V and 6 bases from J, the junction kept 5 bases outside the gene matches. Germline V gene data show CDR1 as SNHLY and CDR2 as FYNNEI. CDR3 sequence reads: CASIAGTLEQYF. The CDR3 DNA follows: TGTGCCAGCATAGCGGGGACCCTCGAGCAGTACTTC.

The gene calls are TRBV9 and TRBJ2-7, with D unresolved. The CDR3 is 15 amino acids. Germline CDR1 and CDR2: SGDLS and YYNGEE. V shed 0 bases and J shed 1 base, with 11 bases lying between them. CDR3: CASSVEAGWSYEQYF. As DNA, the CDR3 is TGTGCCAGCAGCGTAGAGGCAGGTTGGTCCTACGAGCAGTACTTC.

This clone was recorded a few times. V is TRBV18 and J is TRBJ1-1, with D perhaps matching TRBD1 (5 bases). This CDR3 is 15 amino acids long. From germline, CDR1 is KGHSH and CDR2 LQKENI. The V gene lost 3 bases and the J gene lost 1 base, with 12 bases spanning the gap. CDR3 loop: CASSPVPGENTEAFF. DNA of the CDR3: TGTGCCAGCTCACCGGTACCGGGGGAGAACACTGAAGCTTTCTTT. The variable domain in full, with the rest retrieved from reference TRBV18 and TRBJ1-1, is NAGVMQNPRHLVRRRGQEARLRCSPMKGHSHVYWYRQLPEEGLKFMVYLQKENIIDESGMPKERFSAEFPKEGPSILRIQQVVRGDSAAYFCASSPVPGENTEAFFGQGTRLTVV.

The V call is TRBV2, the J call TRBJ2-1; 10 bases line up with TRBD2. The CDR3 is 17 amino acids. The germline gives CDR1 SNHLY, CDR2 FYNNEI. The V segment lost 0 bases and the J segment 12 bases; nucleotides outside the gene matches: 14. The CDR3 sequence is CASSEALPSGGYCRQFF. The CDR3 region has the DNA TGTGCCAGCAGTGAAGCGCTTCCTAGCGGGGGTTATTGTAGGCAGTTCTTC.

The V and J genes are TRBV4-1 and TRBJ2-1, with a tentative D call TRBD2 (5 bases). The germline V gene encodes CDR1 MGHRA and CDR2 YSYEKL. Trimming took off 0 bases at V and 7 bases at J, with 7 bases between the two ends. CDR3 length equals 13 residues. Here the CDR3 DNA reads TGCGCCAGCAGCCAAGAGGGAGAGAATGAGCAGTTCTTC. This encodes CASSQEGENEQFF.

J is TRBJ1-2 and V is TRBV6-5, with 9 bases matching TRBD1. V lost 2 bases, J lost 2 bases, and 6 bases stayed unmatched. The CDR3 is made up of 16 amino acids. From germline, CDR1 is MNHEY and CDR2 SVGAGI. The CDR3 here is CASSYGTGLQNYGYTF. For the CDR3, the DNA is TGTGCCAGCAGTTACGGGACAGGGTTGCAAAACTATGGCTACACCTTC.

This rearrangement joins TRBV21-1 to TRBJ1-2; the D call of TRBD1 is as the table states it, not checked on the DNA. TRBV21-1 counts as a pseudogene. This CDR3 contains 16 residues. The CDR3 DNA is TGTGCCAGCAGCAAAGTTGGGGCAGTATCTGACTATGGCTACACCTTC. Amino acid sequence: CASSKVGAVSDYGYTF.

The chain combines TRBV15 with TRBJ1-1; 8 bases line up with TRBD1. Trimming cost V 5 bases and J 8 bases; bases outside gene matches: 7. The CDR3 contains 13 residues. CDR1 is LNHNV and CDR2 is YYDKDF in the germline V gene (reference sequence). DNA for the CDR3: TGTGCCACCAGCGAAGACAGGGGTTGGGAAGCTTTCTTT. It is translated as CATSEDRGWEAFF.